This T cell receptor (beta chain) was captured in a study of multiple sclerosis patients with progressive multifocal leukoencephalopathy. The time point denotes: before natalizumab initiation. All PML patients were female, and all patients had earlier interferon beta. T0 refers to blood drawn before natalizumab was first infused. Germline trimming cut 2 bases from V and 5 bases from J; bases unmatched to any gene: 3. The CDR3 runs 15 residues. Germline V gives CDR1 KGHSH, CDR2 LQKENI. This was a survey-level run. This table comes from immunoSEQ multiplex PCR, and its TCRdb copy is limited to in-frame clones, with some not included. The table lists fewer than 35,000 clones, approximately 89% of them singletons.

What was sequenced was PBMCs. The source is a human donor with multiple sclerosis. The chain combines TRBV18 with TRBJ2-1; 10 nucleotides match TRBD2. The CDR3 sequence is CASSPTSGINNEQFF. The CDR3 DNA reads TGTGCCAGCTCACCAACTAGCGGGATAAACAATGAGCAGTTCTTC.